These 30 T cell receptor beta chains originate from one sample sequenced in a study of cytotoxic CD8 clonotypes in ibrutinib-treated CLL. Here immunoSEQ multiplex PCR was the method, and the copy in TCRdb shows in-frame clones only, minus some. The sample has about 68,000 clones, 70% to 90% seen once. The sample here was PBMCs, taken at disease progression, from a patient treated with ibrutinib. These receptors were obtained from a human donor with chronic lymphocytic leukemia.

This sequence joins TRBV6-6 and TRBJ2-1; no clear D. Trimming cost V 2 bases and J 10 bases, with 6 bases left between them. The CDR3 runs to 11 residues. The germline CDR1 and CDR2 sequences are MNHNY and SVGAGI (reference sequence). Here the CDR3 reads CASSYAQEQFF. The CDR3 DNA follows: TGTGCCAGCAGTTACGCGCAGGAGCAGTTCTTC.

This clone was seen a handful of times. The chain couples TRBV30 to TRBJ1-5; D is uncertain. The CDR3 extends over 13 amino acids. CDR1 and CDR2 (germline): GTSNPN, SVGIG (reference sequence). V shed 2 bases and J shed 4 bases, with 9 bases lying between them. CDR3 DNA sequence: TGTGCCTGGAGTCAAGGCGGTAATCAGCCCCAGCATTTT. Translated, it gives CAWSQGGNQPQHF.

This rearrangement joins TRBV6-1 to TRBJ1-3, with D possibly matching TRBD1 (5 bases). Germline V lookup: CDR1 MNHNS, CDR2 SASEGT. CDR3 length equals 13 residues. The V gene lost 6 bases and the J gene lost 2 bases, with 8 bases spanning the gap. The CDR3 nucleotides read TGTGCCAGCAGGACAGACCCTGGAAACACCATATATTTT. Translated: CASRTDPGNTIYF.

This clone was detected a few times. The CDR3 DNA reads TGTGCCAGCAGCAGGGGCAGGTTTGGAATTGGCTACACCTTC. Amino acids: CASSRGRFGIGYTF. The rearrangement uses TRBV5-6 and TRBJ1-2; a possible D gene is TRBD1 (5 bases). Trimming removed 4 bases from V and 7 bases from J, with 17 bases in between. CDR1 is SGHDT, CDR2 YYEEEE, per germline. CDR3 length: 14 residues.

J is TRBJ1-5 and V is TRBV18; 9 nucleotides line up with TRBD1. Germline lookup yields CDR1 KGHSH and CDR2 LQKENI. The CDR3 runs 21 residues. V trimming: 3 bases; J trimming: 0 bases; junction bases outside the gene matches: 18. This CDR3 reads CASSPYFPGQGNSYSNQPQHF. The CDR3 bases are TGTGCCAGCTCACCCTATTTCCCGGGACAGGGAAATTCTTATAGCAATCAGCCCCAGCATTTT.

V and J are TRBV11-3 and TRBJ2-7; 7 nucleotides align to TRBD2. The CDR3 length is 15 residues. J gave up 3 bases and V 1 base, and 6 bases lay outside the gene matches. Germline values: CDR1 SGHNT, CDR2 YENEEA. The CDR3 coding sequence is TGTGCCAGCAGCTTAGGGCCTAGCGGAAACTACGAGCAGTACTTC. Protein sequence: CASSLGPSGNYEQYF.

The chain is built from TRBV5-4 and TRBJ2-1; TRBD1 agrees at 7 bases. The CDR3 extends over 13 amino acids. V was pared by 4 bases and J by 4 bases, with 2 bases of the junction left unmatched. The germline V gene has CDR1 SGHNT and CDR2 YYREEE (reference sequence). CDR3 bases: TGTGCCAGCAGCGTACAGGGGTACAATGAGCAGTTCTTC. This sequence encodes CASSVQGYNEQFF.

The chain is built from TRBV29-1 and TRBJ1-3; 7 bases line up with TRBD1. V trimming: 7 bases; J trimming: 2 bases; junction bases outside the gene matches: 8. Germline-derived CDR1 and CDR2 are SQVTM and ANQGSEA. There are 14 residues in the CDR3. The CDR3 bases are TGCAGCGGAGTAACAACAGGGGCTGGAAACACCATATATTTT. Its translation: CSGVTTGAGNTIYF.

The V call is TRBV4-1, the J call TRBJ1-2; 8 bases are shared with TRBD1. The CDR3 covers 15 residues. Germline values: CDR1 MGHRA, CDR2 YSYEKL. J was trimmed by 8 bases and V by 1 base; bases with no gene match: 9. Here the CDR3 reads CASSQGPGGAEGYTF. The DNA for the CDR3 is TGCGCCAGCAGCCAAGGTCCAGGGGGCGCGGAGGGCTACACCTTC.

In nucleotides, the CDR3 is TGTGCCAGCAGTCTAAGCCAGTACAATGAGCAGTTCTTC. It translates to CASSLSQYNEQFF. The J gene is TRBJ2-1, the V gene TRBV28, with no clear D. Trimming removed 5 bases at V and 4 bases at J, with 9 bases between. The CDR3 spans 13 residues. Germline CDR1 is MDHEN and CDR2 is SYDVKM.

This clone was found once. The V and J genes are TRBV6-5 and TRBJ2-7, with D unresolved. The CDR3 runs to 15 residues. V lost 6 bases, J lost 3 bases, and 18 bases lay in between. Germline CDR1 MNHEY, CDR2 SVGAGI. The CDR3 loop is CASSLYPTGNYEQYF. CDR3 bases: TGTGCCAGCAGCCTATACCCGACGGGCAACTACGAGCAGTACTTC.

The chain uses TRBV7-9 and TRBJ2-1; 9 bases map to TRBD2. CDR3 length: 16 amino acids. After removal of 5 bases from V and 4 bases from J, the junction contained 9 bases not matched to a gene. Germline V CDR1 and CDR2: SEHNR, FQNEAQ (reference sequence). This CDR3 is CASSLRVRGGYNEQFF. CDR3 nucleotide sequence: TGTGCCAGCAGCCTCAGAGTGCGGGGGGGTTACAATGAGCAGTTCTTC.

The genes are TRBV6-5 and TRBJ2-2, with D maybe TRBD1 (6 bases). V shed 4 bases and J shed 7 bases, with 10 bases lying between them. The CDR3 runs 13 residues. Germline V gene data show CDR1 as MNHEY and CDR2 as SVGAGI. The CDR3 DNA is TGTGCCAGCAGTTCCCTGACAGGCGGGGAGCTGTTTTTT. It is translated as CASSSLTGGELFF.

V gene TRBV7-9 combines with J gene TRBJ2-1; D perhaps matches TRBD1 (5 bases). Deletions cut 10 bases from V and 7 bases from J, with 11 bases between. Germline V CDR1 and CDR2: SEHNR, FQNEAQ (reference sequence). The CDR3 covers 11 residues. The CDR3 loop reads CATKTDNEQFF. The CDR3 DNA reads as TGTGCCACAAAGACAGATAATGAGCAGTTCTTC. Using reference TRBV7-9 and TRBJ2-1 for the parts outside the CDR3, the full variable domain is DTGVSQNPRHKITKRGQNVTFRCDPISEHNRLYWYRQTLGQGPEFLTYFQNEAQLEKSRLLSDRFSAERPKGSFSTLEIQRTEQGDSAMYLCATKTDNEQFFGPGTRLTVL.

For the CDR3, the DNA is TGTGCCATCAGTCCGGGGGATACTAACTACGAGCAGTACTTC. Amino acid sequence: CAISPGDTNYEQYF. The chain joins TRBV10-3 to TRBJ2-7; possibly TRBD2 for D (6 bases). This CDR3 spans 14 amino acids. Trimming shortened V by 5 bases and J by 3 bases, and 14 bases separated the two germline ends. Germline-derived CDR1 and CDR2 are ENHRY and SYGVKD.

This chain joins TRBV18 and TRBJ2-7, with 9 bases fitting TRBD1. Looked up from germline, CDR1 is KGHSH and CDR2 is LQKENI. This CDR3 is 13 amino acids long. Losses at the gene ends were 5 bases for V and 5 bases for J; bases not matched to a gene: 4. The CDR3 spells CASSRDREHEQYF. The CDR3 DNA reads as TGTGCCAGCTCAAGGGACAGGGAGCACGAGCAGTACTTC.

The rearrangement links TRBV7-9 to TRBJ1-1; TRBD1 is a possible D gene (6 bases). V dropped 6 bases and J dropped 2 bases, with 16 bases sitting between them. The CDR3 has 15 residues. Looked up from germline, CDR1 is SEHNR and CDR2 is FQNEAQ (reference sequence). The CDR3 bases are TGTGCCAGCAGGGCTCCCGGGACAACTAACACTGAAGCTTTCTTT. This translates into CASRAPGTTNTEAFF.

The CDR3: CASSLGGRSGGTEAFF. CDR3 coding DNA: TGTGCCAGCAGCTTGGGGGGGAGGAGTGGTGGAACTGAAGCTTTCTTT. This chain joins TRBV5-4 and TRBJ1-1; maybe TRBD1 (5 bases). This CDR3 has 16 residues. The V gene lost 0 bases and the J gene lost 5 bases, with 17 bases spanning the gap. Germline V gene data show CDR1 as SGHNT and CDR2 as YYREEE (reference sequence).

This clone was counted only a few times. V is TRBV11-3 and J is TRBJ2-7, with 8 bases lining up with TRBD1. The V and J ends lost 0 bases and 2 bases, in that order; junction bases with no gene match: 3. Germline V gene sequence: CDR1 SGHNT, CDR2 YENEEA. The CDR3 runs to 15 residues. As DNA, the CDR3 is TGTGCCAGCAGCTTAGATGTGGGACAGGCCTACGAGCAGTACTTC. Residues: CASSLDVGQAYEQYF. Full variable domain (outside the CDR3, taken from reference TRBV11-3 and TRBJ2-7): EAGVVQSPRYKIIEKKQPVAFWCNPISGHNTLYWYLQNLGQGPELLIRYENEEAVDDSQLPKDRFSAERLKGVDSTLKIQPAELGDSAVYLCASSLDVGQAYEQYFGPGTRLTVT.

The CDR3 loop reads CAISGQGGGEAFF. The CDR3 nucleotides are TGTGCCATCAGCGGACAGGGCGGGGGTGAAGCTTTCTTT. The chain couples TRBV10-3 to TRBJ1-1; 8 bases map to TRBD1. Trimming cost V 6 bases and J 7 bases; bases outside gene matches: 7. Germline V gives CDR1 ENHRY, CDR2 SYGVKD. This CDR3 has 13 amino acids.

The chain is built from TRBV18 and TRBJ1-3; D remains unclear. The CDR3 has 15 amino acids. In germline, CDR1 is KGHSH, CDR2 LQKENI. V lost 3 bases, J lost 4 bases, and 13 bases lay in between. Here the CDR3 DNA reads TGTGCCAGCTCACCCCAGGAGCTGGGAGGAAACACCATATATTTT. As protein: CASSPQELGGNTIYF.

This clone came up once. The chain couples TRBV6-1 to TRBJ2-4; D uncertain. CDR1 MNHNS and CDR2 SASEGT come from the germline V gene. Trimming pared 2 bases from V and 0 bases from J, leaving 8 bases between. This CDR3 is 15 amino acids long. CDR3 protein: CASSEQATAKNIQYF. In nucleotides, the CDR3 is TGTGCCAGCAGTGAACAAGCAACAGCCAAAAACATTCAGTACTTC.

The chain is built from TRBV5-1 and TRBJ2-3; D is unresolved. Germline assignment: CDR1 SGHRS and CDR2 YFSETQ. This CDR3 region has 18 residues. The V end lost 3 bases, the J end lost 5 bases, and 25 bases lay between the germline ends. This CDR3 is CASSSGRLKANSGDTQYF. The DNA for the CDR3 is TGCGCCAGCAGCTCAGGCCGGCTAAAAGCGAACTCTGGAGATACGCAGTATTTT.

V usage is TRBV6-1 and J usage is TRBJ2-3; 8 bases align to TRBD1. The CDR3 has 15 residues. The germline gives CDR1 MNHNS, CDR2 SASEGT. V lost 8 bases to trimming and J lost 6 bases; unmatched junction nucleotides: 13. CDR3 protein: CASLPGQGRADTQYF. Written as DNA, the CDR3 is TGTGCCAGCCTACCCGGACAGGGAAGGGCGGATACGCAGTATTTT.

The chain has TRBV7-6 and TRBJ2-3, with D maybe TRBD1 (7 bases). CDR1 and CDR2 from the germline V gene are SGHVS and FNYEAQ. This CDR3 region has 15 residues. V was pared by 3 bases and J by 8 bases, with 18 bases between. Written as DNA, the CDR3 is TGTGCCAGCAGCTTTGGGGGCGGGACAGAGGGTACGCAGTATTTT. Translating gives CASSFGGGTEGTQYF.

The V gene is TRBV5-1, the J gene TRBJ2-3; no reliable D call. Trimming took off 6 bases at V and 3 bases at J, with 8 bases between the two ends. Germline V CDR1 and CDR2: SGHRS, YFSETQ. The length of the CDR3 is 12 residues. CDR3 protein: CASKSPTDTQYF. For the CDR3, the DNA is TGCGCCAGCAAGAGTCCAACAGATACGCAGTATTTT.

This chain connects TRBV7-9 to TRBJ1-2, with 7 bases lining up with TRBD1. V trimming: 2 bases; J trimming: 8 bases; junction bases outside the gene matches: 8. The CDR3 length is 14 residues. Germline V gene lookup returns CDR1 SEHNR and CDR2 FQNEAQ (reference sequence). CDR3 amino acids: CASSLPGGSRGYTF. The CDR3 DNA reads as TGTGCCAGCAGCTTACCAGGGGGTTCGAGAGGCTACACCTTC.

The CDR3 spells CASSANPPPTALSYEQYF. The CDR3 nucleotides read TGTGCCAGCAGTGCGAATCCACCTCCGACAGCCCTCTCCTACGAGCAGTACTTC. The chain carries TRBV25-1 and TRBJ2-7, with D possibly being TRBD1 (5 bases). CDR3 length: 18 amino acids. Germline values: CDR1 MGHDK, CDR2 SYGVNS. Trimming cost V 4 bases and J 0 bases, with 22 bases left between them.

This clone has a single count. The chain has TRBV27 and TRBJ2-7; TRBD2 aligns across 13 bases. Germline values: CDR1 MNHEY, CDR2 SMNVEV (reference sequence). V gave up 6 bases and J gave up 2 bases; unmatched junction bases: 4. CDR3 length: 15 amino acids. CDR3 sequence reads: CASSPGLAGAYEQYF. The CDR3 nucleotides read TGTGCCAGCAGCCCTGGACTAGCGGGGGCCTACGAGCAGTACTTC.

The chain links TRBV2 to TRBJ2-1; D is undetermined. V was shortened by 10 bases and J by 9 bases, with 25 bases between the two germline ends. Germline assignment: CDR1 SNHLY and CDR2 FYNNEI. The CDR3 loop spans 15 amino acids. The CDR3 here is CANPRANRPTGEQFF. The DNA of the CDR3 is TGTGCCAACCCTCGGGCCAATCGTCCGACCGGTGAGCAGTTCTTC.